A selection of T cell receptor beta chains follows, all from one sample in a study of cytomegalovirus exposure and HLA in healthy donors. Repertoires were generated with immunoSEQ multiplex PCR, while TCRdb's copy carries only in-frame clones and drops some. The sample holds about 73,000 clones, roughly 90% seen once. The sample was PBMCs. The receptors shown here come from a young woman in good health and CMV-seropositive. CDR3s include the opening cysteine and the closing phenylalanine or tryptophan. Each record gives: V gene, D gene, clone size, J gene, CDR3 DNA, CDR3 protein. D genes are given only for firm matches. Expanded clones get a size class; other rows say once, few or many, or leave the size out.

V: TRBV28; D: NA; size: NA; J: TRBJ2-1; DNA: TGTGCCAGCAGCTATCTCAATGAGCAGTTCTTC; CDR3: CASSYLNEQFF
V: TRBV6-5; D: NA; size: NA; J: TRBJ1-1; DNA: TGTGCCAGCAGCTCCCCGGGGGGGCGAGGCGCTTTCTTT; CDR3: CASSSPGGRGAFF
V: TRBV28; D: NA; size: once; J: TRBJ2-1; DNA: TGTGCCAGCAGCCGGACGGGACTCCAACATGAGCAGTTCTTC; CDR3: CASSRTGLQHEQFF
V: TRBV6-5; D: NA; size: NA; J: TRBJ2-6; DNA: TGTGCCAGCAGCAGGGATCTAAACCCTAACGTCCTGACTTTC; CDR3: CASSRDLNPNVLTF
V: TRBV5-5; D: NA; size: once; J: TRBJ1-5; DNA: TGTGCCAGCAGCAGACTCTCGGACAGAGCCAATCAGCCCCAGCATTTT; CDR3: CASSRLSDRANQPQHF
V: TRBV5-1; D: TRBD1; size: once; J: TRBJ1-2; DNA: TGCGCCAGCAGCCGACAGGGTAACTATGGCTACACCTTC; CDR3: CASSRQGNYGYTF
V: TRBV7-9; D: NA; size: NA; J: TRBJ2-5; DNA: TGTGCCAGCAGATCCGGTCTTGGGCACCAAGAGACCCAGTACTTC; CDR3: CASRSGLGHQETQYF
V: TRBV4-1; D: TRBD2; size: NA; J: TRBJ2-3; DNA: TGCGCCAGCAGCCAAGATTTTCTAGCGGGGGGGCTCGCAGATACGCAGTATTTT; CDR3: CASSQDFLAGGLADTQYF
V: TRBV27; D: TRBD2; size: NA; J: TRBJ2-1; DNA: TGTGCCAGCAGTTCACCGCGGGGGAGGCATTACAATGAGCAGTTCTTC; CDR3: CASSSPRGRHYNEQFF
V: TRBV10-2; D: NA; size: once; J: TRBJ2-7; DNA: TGCGCCAGCAGACAGGGCCCCGAGCAGTACTTC; CDR3: CASRQGPEQYF
V: TRBV6-4; D: NA; size: NA; J: TRBJ2-1; DNA: TGTGCCAGCAGTGAACAGACCACCCCGAATGAGCAGTTCTTC; CDR3: CASSEQTTPNEQFF
V: TRBV28; D: NA; size: NA; J: TRBJ1-4; DNA: TGTGCCAGCAGCTCGCCGGCCTCGGGGACTAATGAAAAACTGTTTTTT; CDR3: CASSSPASGTNEKLFF
V: TRBV7-8; D: NA; size: NA; J: TRBJ2-7; DNA: TGTGCCAGCAGCCCCCGAGCAGGGGTGTGGGAGCAGTACTTC; CDR3: CASSPRAGVWEQYF
V: TRBV6-5; D: TRBD1; size: NA; J: TRBJ2-7; DNA: TGTGCCAGCAGTCCTACCGGGACAGGGGCCTACGAGCAGTACTTC; CDR3: CASSPTGTGAYEQYF
V: TRBV4-1; D: NA; size: NA; J: TRBJ2-7; DNA: TGCGCCAGCAGCCACAATAAGCCTCCCTACGAGCAGTACTTC; CDR3: CASSHNKPPYEQYF
V: TRBV5-4; D: TRBD1; size: NA; J: TRBJ2-1; DNA: TGTGCCAGCAGCGAGGACAGGTACAATGAGCAGTTCTTC; CDR3: CASSEDRYNEQFF
V: TRBV5-3; D: NA; size: NA; J: TRBJ2-7; DNA: TGTGCCAGAAGCGGTTCCGGGTCCTCTTACGAGCAGTACTTC; CDR3: CARSGSGSSYEQYF
V: TRBV11-2; D: TRBD2; size: NA; J: TRBJ2-1; DNA: TGTGCCAGCAGCTTAGTGGCGGGAGTTGTCGACAATGAGCAGTTCTTC; CDR3: CASSLVAGVVDNEQFF
V: TRBV4-1; D: TRBD2; size: NA; J: TRBJ2-3; DNA: TGCGCCAGCAGCCAAGATTCTAGCGGGGGGGGCACAGCGCAGTATTTT; CDR3: CASSQDSSGGGTAQYF
V: TRBV5-4; D: TRBD1; size: NA; J: TRBJ2-4; DNA: TGTGCCAGCAGCTTTCAGGGGGATAGAGCCAAAAACATTCAGTACTTC; CDR3: CASSFQGDRAKNIQYF
V: TRBV28; D: NA; size: NA; J: TRBJ2-7; DNA: TGTGCCAGCAGTTTCGGAGTGGCCTACGAGCAGTACTTC; CDR3: CASSFGVAYEQYF
V: TRBV2; D: TRBD1; size: NA; J: TRBJ1-2; DNA: TGTGCCAGCAGGGGGACAGAGAACTATGGCTACACCTTC; CDR3: CASRGTENYGYTF
V: TRBV5-6; D: TRBD2; size: NA; J: TRBJ2-1; DNA: TGTGCCAGCAGCTTGATACTAGCGGCCCGGAGTGAGCAGTTCTTC; CDR3: CASSLILAARSEQFF
V: TRBV11-1; D: TRBD1; size: NA; J: TRBJ2-1; DNA: TGTGCCAGCAGCTCATACCGGGACAGGGGGCTTAATGAGCAGTTCTTC; CDR3: CASSSYRDRGLNEQFF
V: TRBV4-2; D: TRBD2; size: NA; J: TRBJ2-7; DNA: TGTGCCAGCAGCCAGGAGGTTAGCGGGTACTACGAGCAGTACTTC; CDR3: CASSQEVSGYYEQYF
V: TRBV6-5; D: TRBD2; size: NA; J: TRBJ2-7; DNA: TGTGCCAGCAGTTACTCGGGTACTAGCGGGAGCTACGAGCAGTACTTC; CDR3: CASSYSGTSGSYEQYF
V: TRBV6-4; D: NA; size: NA; J: TRBJ2-3; DNA: TGTGCCAGCAGTGACTCGGGACACGGCGGGGATACGCAGTATTTT; CDR3: CASSDSGHGGDTQYF
V: TRBV6-1; D: NA; size: NA; J: TRBJ1-5; DNA: TGTGCCAGCAGTGAAGAAGGGGCAGGGCCGCGGCAGCCCCAGCATTTT; CDR3: CASSEEGAGPRQPQHF
V: TRBV9; D: TRBD2; size: once; J: TRBJ2-1; DNA: TGTGCCAGCAGCGTAGGAGCTAGCGGGAGGTCCTGGAGCTCCTACAATGAGCAGTTCTTC; CDR3: CASSVGASGRSWSSYNEQFF
V: TRBV28; D: NA; size: NA; J: TRBJ1-4; DNA: TGTGCCAGCAGTTTTCAGGGGAGAGAAAAACTGTTTTTT; CDR3: CASSFQGREKLFF
V: TRBV19; D: TRBD1; size: NA; J: TRBJ2-3; DNA: TGTGCCAGTAGTGCCCAAAGGGACAGGGGCACAGATACGCAGTATTTT; CDR3: CASSAQRDRGTDTQYF
V: TRBV19; D: TRBD1; size: NA; J: TRBJ1-1; DNA: TGTGCCAGTAGTATAGTAGGACAGGGGGCTGAAGCTTTCTTT; CDR3: CASSIVGQGAEAFF
V: TRBV7-9; D: NA; size: NA; J: TRBJ2-2; DNA: TGTGCCAGCAGCTTATTTGCAGGGGACGCGAACACCGGGGAGCTGTTTTTT; CDR3: CASSLFAGDANTGELFF
V: TRBV5-8; D: TRBD2; size: NA; J: TRBJ2-5; DNA: TGTGCCAGCAGCTCCCCGGGACTAGCGTTAGGGACCCAGTACTTC; CDR3: CASSSPGLALGTQYF
V: TRBV5-3; D: TRBD2; size: NA; J: TRBJ2-7; DNA: TGTGCCAGAAGCTCACCCCTAGCGGGGACCTACGAGCAGTACTTC; CDR3: CARSSPLAGTYEQYF
V: TRBV27; D: NA; size: NA; J: TRBJ1-5; DNA: TGTGCCAGCAGTTTAATTGGGGGGGGGAACAATCAGCCCCAGCATTTT; CDR3: CASSLIGGGNNQPQHF
V: TRBV15; D: TRBD1; size: NA; J: TRBJ1-5; DNA: TGTGCCACCAGCAGAGTAGGTGACAGGGGCAATCAGCCCCAGCATTTT; CDR3: CATSRVGDRGNQPQHF
V: TRBV10-2; D: TRBD2; size: NA; J: TRBJ2-2; DNA: TGCGCCAGCAGTGAAGGCCTAGCGGCAACCCCCGGGGAGCTGTTTTTT; CDR3: CASSEGLAATPGELFF
V: TRBV5-1; D: TRBD1; size: NA; J: TRBJ1-4; DNA: TGCGCCAGCAGCCAGGGACAGGGGAATGAAAAACTGTTTTTT; CDR3: CASSQGQGNEKLFF
V: TRBV4-3; D: NA; size: NA; J: TRBJ1-6; DNA: TGCGCCAGCAGCCAAGCGATAGAAAAGAATTCACCCCTCCACTTT; CDR3: CASSQAIEKNSPLHF
V: TRBV18; D: NA; size: few; J: TRBJ1-1; DNA: TGTGCCAGCTCACCACCAGGACTCACGAACACTGAAGCTTTCTTT; CDR3: CASSPPGLTNTEAFF
V: TRBV6-1; D: NA; size: NA; J: TRBJ2-3; DNA: TGTGCCAGCAGTGACCTTCTTGGGGGGGGCATCGCAGATACGCAGTATTTT; CDR3: CASSDLLGGGIADTQYF
V: TRBV6-5; D: NA; size: NA; J: TRBJ1-3; DNA: TGTGCCACTACGACAAACTCTGGAAACACCATATATTTT; CDR3: CATTTNSGNTIYF
V: TRBV19; D: NA; size: NA; J: TRBJ2-1; DNA: TGTGCCAGTAGTCCTAGAGGTAGCGGAAGCTCCTACAATGAGCAGTTCTTC; CDR3: CASSPRGSGSSYNEQFF
V: TRBV11-2; D: NA; size: few; J: TRBJ1-1; DNA: TGTGCCAGCAGCTTAGAGTGGGGAGGAACTGAAGCTTTCTTT; CDR3: CASSLEWGGTEAFF
V: TRBV19; D: TRBD1; size: few; J: TRBJ1-2; DNA: TGTGCCAGTAGGGACAGGACCACCTATGGCTACACCTTC; CDR3: CASRDRTTYGYTF
V: TRBV6-1; D: NA; size: NA; J: TRBJ1-4; DNA: TGTGCCAGCAGTGTAACATTTCAAGAAAAACTGTTTTTT; CDR3: CASSVTFQEKLFF
V: TRBV19; D: NA; size: few; J: TRBJ2-7; DNA: TGTGCCAGTAGTGACAGGCCTTCCTACGAGCAGTACTTC; CDR3: CASSDRPSYEQYF
V: TRBV4-2; D: TRBD2; size: NA; J: TRBJ2-2; DNA: TGTGCCAGCAGCCCAGCGGGAGACACCGGGGAGCTGTTTTTT; CDR3: CASSPAGDTGELFF
V: TRBV28; D: TRBD1; size: NA; J: TRBJ1-5; DNA: TGTGCCAGCAGTTCTCACAGGGGGCGGGAGCCCCAGCATTTT; CDR3: CASSSHRGREPQHF
V: TRBV4-2; D: TRBD1; size: NA; J: TRBJ1-6; DNA: TGTGCCAGCAGCCCTGACTCCGGGACAGGGATATATAATTCACCCCTCCACTTT; CDR3: CASSPDSGTGIYNSPLHF
V: TRBV30; D: TRBD1; size: NA; J: TRBJ1-1; DNA: TGTGCCTGGAGGGACAGGTCAGATGAAGCTTTCTTT; CDR3: CAWRDRSDEAFF
V: TRBV6-6; D: NA; size: NA; J: TRBJ1-2; DNA: TGTGCCAGCATCCTACAGGCTAACTATGGCTACACCTTC; CDR3: CASILQANYGYTF
V: TRBV4-2; D: NA; size: NA; J: TRBJ2-3; DNA: TGTGCCAGCAGCCAAGACCAGGGGAACGCAGATACGCAGTATTTT; CDR3: CASSQDQGNADTQYF
V: TRBV6-5; D: NA; size: few; J: TRBJ1-6; DNA: TGTGCCAGCAGTTACGGAGGTGTCAGAGCTTCACCCCTCCACTTT; CDR3: CASSYGGVRASPLHF